Detailed here is one T cell receptor beta chain. Its antigen specificity is not known. It has no much larger one-base neighbor in the sample; base qualities were not kept. For every enrolled patient, mismatch repair deficiency was confirmed by either polymerase chain reaction or immunohistochemistry. TCR sequencing was carried out for three patients who responded to pembrolizumab therapy. The phase II trial prospectively evaluated PD-1 blockade with pembrolizumab in advanced mismatch repair-deficient cancers, independent of tissue of origin. Peripheral blood T cell samples were gathered serially, both before PD-1 blockade started and at multiple time points afterward. Blood sampling times were reported as weeks after the first pembrolizumab dose. The sample comes from a study of PD-1 blockade in mismatch repair-deficient tumors (dated by TCRdb to about 2017). About the investigation overall: The trial enrolled about 90 consecutive patients with 12 to 13 mismatch repair-deficient cancer types between September 2013 and 2016, all previously treated and progressing. Deep sequencing of TCR CDR3 regions was used to track tumor-associated T cell clones in peripheral blood of patients responding to PD-1 blockade. Points the paper makes about the study in general: Clones residing in the tumor, which were often undetectable in blood before treatment, expanded quickly after pembrolizumab and then contracted, generally before radiologic responses.

CDR1 SGDLS and CDR2 YYNGEE were looked up in the germline V gene. Compared with germline, V lacks 0 bases and J lacks 6 bases; bases without a gene match: 22. The CDR3 sequence holds 20 residues, the cysteine and phenylalanine included. CDR3 DNA only is kept here, 60 bases in frame from base 1. The protocol used for the library was the immunoSEQ multiplex PCR assay. TCRdb limited this immuneACCESS table to in-frame rearrangements with V and J called. A share of clones is missing; checked studies link under half to unresolved V genes, and the rest is unexplained. The table for this sample lists 20,000 to 25,000 clones; around four fifths of them were counted only once. The ten most abundant clones make up about 15% of the sample.

This clonotype was obtained from an adult with mismatch repair-deficient cancer. The chain employs TRBV9 and TRBJ2-3; TRBD1 lines up with 7 middle nucleotides. Material: peripheral blood, obtained 2 weeks after starting pembrolizumab. The CDR3 is CASSVGTGGARNPVLDTQYF. The nucleotide sequence reads as follows: TGTGCCAGCAGCGTAGGGACAGGCGGTGCAAGGAACCCCGTACTGGATACGCAGTATTTT. With the rest looked up from the reference TRBV9 and TRBJ2-3 genes rather than sequenced, the full variable domain is DSGVTQTPKHLITATGQRVTLRCSPRSGDLSVYWYQQSLDQGLQFLIQYYNGEERAKGNILERFSAQQFPDLHSELNLSSLELGDSALYFCASSVGTGGARNPVLDTQYFGPGTRLTVL.